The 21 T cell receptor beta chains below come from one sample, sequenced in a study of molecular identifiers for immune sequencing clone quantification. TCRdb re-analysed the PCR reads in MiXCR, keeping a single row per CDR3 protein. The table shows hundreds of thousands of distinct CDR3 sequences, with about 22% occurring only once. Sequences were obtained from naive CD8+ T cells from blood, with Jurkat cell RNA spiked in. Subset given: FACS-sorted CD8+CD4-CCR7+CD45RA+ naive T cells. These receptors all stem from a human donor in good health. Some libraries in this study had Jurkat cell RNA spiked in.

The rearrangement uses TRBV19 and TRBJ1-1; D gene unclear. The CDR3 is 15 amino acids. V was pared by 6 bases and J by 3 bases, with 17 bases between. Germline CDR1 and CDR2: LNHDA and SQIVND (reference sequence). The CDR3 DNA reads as TGTGCCAGTAGCAAGGTGATTGGCGGGGACACTGAAGCTTTCTTT. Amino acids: CASSKVIGGDTEAFF. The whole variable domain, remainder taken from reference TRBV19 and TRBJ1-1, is DGGITQSPKYLFRKEGQNVTLSCEQNLNHDAMYWYRQDPGQGLRLIYYSQIVNDFQKGDIAEGYSVSREKKESFPLTVTSAQKNPTAFYLCASSKVIGGDTEAFFGQGTRLTVV.

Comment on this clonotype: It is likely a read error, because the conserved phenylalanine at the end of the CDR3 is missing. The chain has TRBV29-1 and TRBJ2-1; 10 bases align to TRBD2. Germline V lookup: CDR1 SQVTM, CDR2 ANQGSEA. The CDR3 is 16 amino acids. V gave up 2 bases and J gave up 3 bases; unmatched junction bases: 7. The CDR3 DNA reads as TGCAGCGTTGAATTGGTGTCTAGCGGGAGCTACAATGAGCAGTTCATC. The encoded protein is CSVELVSSGSYNEQFI.

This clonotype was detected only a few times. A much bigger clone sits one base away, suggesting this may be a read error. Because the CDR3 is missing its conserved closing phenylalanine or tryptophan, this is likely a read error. The CDR3 region is CASSLPGPDTEAFL. The DNA of the CDR3 is TGTGCCAGCAGCTTACCTGGGCCCGACACTGAAGCTTTCCTT. The rearrangement joins TRBV7-6 to TRBJ1-1; D not resolved. The CDR3 loop spans 14 amino acids. Germline CDR1 and CDR2: SGHVS and FNYEAQ. V was shortened by 2 bases and J by 3 bases, with 10 bases between the two germline ends.

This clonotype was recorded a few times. The CDR3 region is CSAANRIRAAEAFF. In nucleotides, the CDR3 is TGCAGTGCAGCCAACAGGATCCGTGCGGCTGAAGCTTTCTTT. The chain recombines TRBV20-1 with TRBJ1-1; D is possibly TRBD1 (5 bases). Germline-derived CDR1 and CDR2 are DFQATT and SNEGSKA (reference sequence). The CDR3 has 14 amino acids. Trimming took 6 bases from V and 6 from J, leaving 20 bases between them.

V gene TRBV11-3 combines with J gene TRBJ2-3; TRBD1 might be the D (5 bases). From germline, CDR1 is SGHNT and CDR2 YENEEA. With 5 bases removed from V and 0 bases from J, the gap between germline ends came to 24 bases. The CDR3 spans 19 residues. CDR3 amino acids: CASSRRGETKGSSTDTQYF. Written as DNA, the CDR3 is TGTGCCAGCAGCCGCCGTGGCGAAACAAAGGGGTCAAGCACAGATACGCAGTATTTT. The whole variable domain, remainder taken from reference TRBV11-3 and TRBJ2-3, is EAGVVQSPRYKIIEKKQPVAFWCNPISGHNTLYWYLQNLGQGPELLIRYENEEAVDDSQLPKDRFSAERLKGVDSTLKIQPAELGDSAVYLCASSRRGETKGSSTDTQYFGPGTRLTVL.

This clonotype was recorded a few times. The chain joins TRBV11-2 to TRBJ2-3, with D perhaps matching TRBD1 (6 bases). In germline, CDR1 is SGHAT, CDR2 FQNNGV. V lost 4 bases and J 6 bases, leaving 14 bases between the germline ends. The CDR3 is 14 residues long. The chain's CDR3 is CASSWGPGRDTQYF. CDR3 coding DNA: TGTGCCAGCAGCTGGGGGCCAGGGCGGGATACGCAGTATTTT.

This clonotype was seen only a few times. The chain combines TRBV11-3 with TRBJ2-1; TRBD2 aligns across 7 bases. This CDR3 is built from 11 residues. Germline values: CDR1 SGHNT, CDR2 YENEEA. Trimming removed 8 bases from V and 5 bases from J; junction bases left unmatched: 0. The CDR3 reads CASGLDNEQFF. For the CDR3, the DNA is TGTGCCAGCGGACTAGACAATGAGCAGTTCTTC. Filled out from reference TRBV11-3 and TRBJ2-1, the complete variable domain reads EAGVVQSPRYKIIEKKQPVAFWCNPISGHNTLYWYLQNLGQGPELLIRYENEEAVDDSQLPKDRFSAERLKGVDSTLKIQPAELGDSAVYLCASGLDNEQFFGPGTRLTVL.

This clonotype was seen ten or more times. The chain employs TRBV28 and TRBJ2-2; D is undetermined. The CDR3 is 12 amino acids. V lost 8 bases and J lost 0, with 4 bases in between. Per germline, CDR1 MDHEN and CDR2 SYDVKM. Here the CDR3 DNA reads TGTGCCAGCGTCCCGAACACCGGGGAGCTGTTTTTT. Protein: CASVPNTGELFF.

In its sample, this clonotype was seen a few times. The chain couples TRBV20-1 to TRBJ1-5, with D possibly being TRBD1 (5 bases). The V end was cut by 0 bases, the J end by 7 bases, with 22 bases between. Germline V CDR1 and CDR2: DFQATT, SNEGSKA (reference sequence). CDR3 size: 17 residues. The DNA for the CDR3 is TGCAGTGCTAGAGACGGGACCTTCCCGAGACTGGAACAGCCCCAGCATTTT. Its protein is CSARDGTFPRLEQPQHF.

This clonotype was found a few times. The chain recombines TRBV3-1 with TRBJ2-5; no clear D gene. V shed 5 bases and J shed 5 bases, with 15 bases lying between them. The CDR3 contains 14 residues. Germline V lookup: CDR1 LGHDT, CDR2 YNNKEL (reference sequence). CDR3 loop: CASSAFGVWETQYF. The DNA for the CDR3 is TGTGCCAGCAGCGCTTTTGGGGTTTGGGAGACCCAGTACTTC.

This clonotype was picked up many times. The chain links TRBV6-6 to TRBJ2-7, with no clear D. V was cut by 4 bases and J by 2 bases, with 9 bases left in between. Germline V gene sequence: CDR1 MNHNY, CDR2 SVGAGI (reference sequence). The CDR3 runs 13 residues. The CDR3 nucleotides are TGTGCCAGCAGTTGGTCGAGGACCTACGAGCAGTACTTC. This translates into CASSWSRTYEQYF.

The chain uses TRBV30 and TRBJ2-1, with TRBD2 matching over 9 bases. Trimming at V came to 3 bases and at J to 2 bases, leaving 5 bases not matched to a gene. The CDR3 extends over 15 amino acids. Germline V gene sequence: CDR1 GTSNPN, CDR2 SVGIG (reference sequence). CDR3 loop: CAWSIAGAPYNEQFF. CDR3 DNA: TGTGCCTGGAGCATAGCGGGAGCACCCTACAATGAGCAGTTCTTC.

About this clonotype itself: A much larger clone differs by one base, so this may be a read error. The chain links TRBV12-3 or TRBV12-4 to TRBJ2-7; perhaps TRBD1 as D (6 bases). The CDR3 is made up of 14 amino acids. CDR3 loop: CVSSFGRGAYEQYF. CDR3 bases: TGTGTCAGCAGTTTCGGCAGGGGAGCCTACGAGCAGTACTTC.

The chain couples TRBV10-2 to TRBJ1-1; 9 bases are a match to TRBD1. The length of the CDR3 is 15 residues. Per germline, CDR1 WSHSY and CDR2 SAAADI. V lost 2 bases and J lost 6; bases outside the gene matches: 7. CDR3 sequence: CASSEGGQGVAEAFF. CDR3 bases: TGCGCCAGCAGTGAGGGGGGACAGGGAGTCGCTGAAGCTTTCTTT.

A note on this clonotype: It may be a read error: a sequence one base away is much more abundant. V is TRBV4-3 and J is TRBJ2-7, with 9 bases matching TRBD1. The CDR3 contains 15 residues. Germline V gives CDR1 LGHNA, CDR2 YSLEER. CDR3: CASRQWGTGSDEQYF. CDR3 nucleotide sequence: TGCGCCAGCCGCCAATGGGGGACAGGGTCGGACGAGCAGTACTTC.

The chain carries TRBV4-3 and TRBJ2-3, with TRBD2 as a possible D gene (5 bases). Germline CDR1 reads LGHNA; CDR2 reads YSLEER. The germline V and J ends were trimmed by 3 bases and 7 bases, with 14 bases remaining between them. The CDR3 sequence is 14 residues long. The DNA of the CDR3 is TGCGCCAGCAGCCAGGACTTCAAGCTCAATACGCAGTATTTT. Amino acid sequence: CASSQDFKLNTQYF.

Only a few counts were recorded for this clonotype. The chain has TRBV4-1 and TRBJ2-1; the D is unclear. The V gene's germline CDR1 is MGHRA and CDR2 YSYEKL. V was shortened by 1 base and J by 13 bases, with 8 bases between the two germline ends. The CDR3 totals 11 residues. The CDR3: CASSQAGNQFF. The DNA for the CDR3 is TGCGCCAGCAGCCAAGCAGGAAATCAGTTCTTC.

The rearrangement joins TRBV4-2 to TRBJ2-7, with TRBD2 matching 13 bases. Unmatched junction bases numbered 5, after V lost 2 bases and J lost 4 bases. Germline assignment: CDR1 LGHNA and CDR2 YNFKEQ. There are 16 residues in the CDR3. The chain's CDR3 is CASSQWTSGSGYEQYF. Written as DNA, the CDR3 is TGTGCCAGCAGCCAATGGACTAGCGGGAGTGGTTACGAGCAGTACTTC.

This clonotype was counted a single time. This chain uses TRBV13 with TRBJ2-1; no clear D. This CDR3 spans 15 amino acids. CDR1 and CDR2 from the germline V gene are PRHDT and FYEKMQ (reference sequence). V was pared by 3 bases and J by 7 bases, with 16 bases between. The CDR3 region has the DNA TGTGCCAGCAGCTTCATCCGCTCGGCTCCTAATGAGCAGTTCTTC. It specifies CASSFIRSAPNEQFF.

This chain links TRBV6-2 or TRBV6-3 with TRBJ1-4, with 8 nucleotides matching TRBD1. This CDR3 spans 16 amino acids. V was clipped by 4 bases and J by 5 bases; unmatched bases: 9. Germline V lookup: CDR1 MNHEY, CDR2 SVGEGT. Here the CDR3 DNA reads TGTGCCAGCAGTTCCCGGGACAGGCTGATCAATGAAAAACTGTTTTTT. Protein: CASSSRDRLINEKLFF.

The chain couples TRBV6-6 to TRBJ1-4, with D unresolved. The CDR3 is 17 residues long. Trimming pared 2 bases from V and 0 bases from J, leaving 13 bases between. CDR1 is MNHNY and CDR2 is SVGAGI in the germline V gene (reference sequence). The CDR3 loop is CASSYAEAHSTNEKLFF. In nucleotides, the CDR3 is TGTGCCAGCAGTTACGCAGAAGCTCATTCAACTAATGAAAAACTGTTTTTT.